The 6 T cell receptor beta chains presented below share a single source sample, sequenced in a study of sequential checkpoint blockade in melanoma (dated by TCRdb to about 2019). The receptor library was made with the immunoSEQ multiplex PCR assay. TCRdb provides this immuneACCESS table in a form limited to in-frame rearrangements. Some clones are lacking; in checked studies, under half of them reflect an unresolved V gene, and why the rest are absent is not known. The sample table records some 3,400 clones; around 50% of these occur just once. Around 23% of the sample is in the top ten clones. In light of the paper, this sample's treatment or condition label describes: randomized to nivolumab then ipilimumab (arm A) or the reverse (arm B). The material sequenced was CD8+ T cells sorted from blood (inferred from file names), taken from a patient given nivolumab and ipilimumab in sequence. The receptor set was obtained from a human donor with melanoma.

This clone has a handful of counts. V and J are TRBV14 and TRBJ2-7, with a weak D call TRBD2 (7 bases). The V and J ends lost 4 bases and 3 bases respectively, with 16 bases between them. Germline V gives CDR1 SGHDN, CDR2 FVKESK. This CDR3 comprises 15 residues. The CDR3 loop reads CASSPAAGANYEQYF. CDR3 bases: TGTGCCAGCAGCCCCGCGGCGGGGGCGAACTACGAGCAGTACTTC.

This clone was observed a few times. V and J are TRBV19 and TRBJ2-7, with 10 bases fitting TRBD2. J lost 5 bases, V lost 6 bases, and 7 bases had no gene match. Germline-derived CDR1 and CDR2 are LNHDA and SQIVND (reference sequence). This CDR3 comprises 14 residues. As DNA, the CDR3 is TGTGCCAGTAGCTGGGCTAGCGGGAGCCACGAGCAGTACTTC. Translated: CASSWASGSHEQYF.

The chain uses TRBV6-5 and TRBJ1-1; D might be TRBD1 (6 bases). This CDR3 has 14 residues. Germline CDR1 is MNHEY and CDR2 is SVGAGI. The V gene lost 4 bases and the J gene lost 6 bases, with 15 bases spanning the gap. CDR3 amino acids: CASSSQGGAAEAFF. The DNA for the CDR3 is TGTGCCAGCAGTTCACAGGGAGGGGCGGCTGAAGCTTTCTTT.

This chain connects TRBV5-5 to TRBJ2-7, with D possibly matching TRBD1 (5 bases). Germline V gene data show CDR1 as SGHKS and CDR2 as YYEKEE (reference sequence). Trimming removed 2 bases at V and 6 bases at J, with 12 bases between. CDR3 length equals 13 residues. The CDR3 reads CASSFGTGGEQYF. The CDR3 DNA sequence: TGTGCCAGCAGCTTCGGAACAGGTGGCGAGCAGTACTTC.

The gene calls are TRBV25-1 and TRBJ2-7, with D possibly matching TRBD1 (7 bases). CDR3 length: 14 amino acids. Trimming removed 4 bases from V and 2 bases from J, with 12 bases in between. The germline V gene encodes CDR1 MGHDK and CDR2 SYGVNS. CDR3 region: CASSVGGGPYEQYF. The CDR3 nucleotides are TGTGCCAGCAGTGTAGGAGGGGGCCCCTACGAGCAGTACTTC.

The chain has TRBV4-1 and TRBJ1-1; D call uncertain. Trimming removed 0 bases from V and 6 bases from J, with 8 bases in between. CDR3 length equals 13 residues. Germline V gene sequence: CDR1 MGHRA, CDR2 YSYEKL. The CDR3 is CASSQEGGPEAFF. For the CDR3, the DNA is TGCGCCAGCAGCCAAGAAGGAGGACCTGAAGCTTTCTTT.